This T cell receptor (beta chain) was retrieved from a study of cytomegalovirus exposure and HLA in healthy donors. General study findings and limits: The investigators catalogued 150 to 200 TCR beta chains as cytomegalovirus-associated. Per published reports, the classifier diagnosed cytomegalovirus status with high specificity and sensitivity. The tendency of first-cohort TCR clusters to co-occur in the roughly 120 validation repertoires was the finding of a later analysis.

Trimming took 5 bases from V and 7 from J; bases not matched to a gene: 10. The CDR3 loop spans 15 amino acids. Germline-derived CDR1 and CDR2 are SGHTA and FQGNSA. Points on this clone: What it binds is unknown.

Some clones are missing from TCRdb's copy, which holds only in-frame ones; the method was immunoSEQ multiplex PCR. The top ten clones hold about 0.8% of a sample with fewer than 400,000 clones, 86% of them seen once. From the approximately 120-subject validation cohort, which was separate from the approximately 670-subject first cohort, the donors were drawn. The rearrangement uses TRBV7-2 and TRBJ2-7, with TRBD2 matching over 11 bases. The receptor was isolated from a woman aged 18-29 years in good health and CMV-seronegative. The sequenced sample consisted of PBMCs. The CDR3 nucleotides are TGTGCCAGCAGCCTCAGGACTAGCGGGCCGGGAGAGCAGTACTTC. Amino acid sequence: CASSLRTSGPGEQYF.